This T cell receptor beta chain emerged from a study of STAT5B mutations in CD4+ large granular lymphocyte leukemia. Looking at the study overall: Healthy donors showed HLA-associated enrichment of the CDR3 'QG' motif.

This CDR3 region has 15 residues. V was cut by 0 bases and J by 3 bases, with 12 bases left in between. From germline, CDR1 is MNHEY and CDR2 SVGAGI. Findings of the study overall: Patient CD4-sorted repertoires stayed more clonal than healthy ones after leukemic-clone removal. Main leukemic clonotypes were patient-specific, but approximately 27% appeared at low frequency elsewhere. 8/27 top patient clones versus 2/35 control clones were TRBV06-family.

As concerns this clone: Its specificity is unknown.

Using immunoSEQ multiplex PCR, the repertoire was profiled, and TCRdb retains in-frame clones only, with some absent. The sample has tens of thousands of clones, over 75% seen once; the top ten hold around 1.3%. This chain joins TRBV6-5 and TRBJ2-7, with a possible D match to TRBD1 (5 bases). The sequence came from a human donor in good health. Specimen: CD4+ T cells from blood buffy coats. The CDR3 coding sequence is TGTGCCAGCAGTTACTCGATCCAGGGCAGCTACGAGCAGTACTTC. Translation: CASSYSIQGSYEQYF.